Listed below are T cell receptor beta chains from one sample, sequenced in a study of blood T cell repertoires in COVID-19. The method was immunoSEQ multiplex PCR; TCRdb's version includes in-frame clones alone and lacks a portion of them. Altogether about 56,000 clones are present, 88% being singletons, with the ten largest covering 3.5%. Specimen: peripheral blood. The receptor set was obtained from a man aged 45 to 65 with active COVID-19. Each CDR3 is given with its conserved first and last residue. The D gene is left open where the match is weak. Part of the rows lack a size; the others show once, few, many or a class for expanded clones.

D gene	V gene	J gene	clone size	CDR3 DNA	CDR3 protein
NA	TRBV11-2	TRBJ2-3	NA	TGTGCCAGCAGCTCCCTCGCTTATACAGGCACAGATACGCAGTATTTT	CASSSLAYTGTDTQYF
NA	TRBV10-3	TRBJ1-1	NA	TGTGCCATCAGGACAGGCGAAACTGAAGCTTTCTTT	CAIRTGETEAFF
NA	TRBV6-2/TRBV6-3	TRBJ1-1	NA	TGTGCCAGCAGTTATAGGAACACTGAAGCTTTCTTT	CASSYRNTEAFF
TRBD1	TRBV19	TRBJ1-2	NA	TGTGCCAGTAGTTCAGGGGGCTCGGGTGACTATGGCTACACCTTC	CASSSGGSGDYGYTF
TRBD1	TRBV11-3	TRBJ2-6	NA	TGTGCCAGCAGCAAACAGGGGGCGGGCGTCCTGACTTTC	CASSKQGAGVLTF
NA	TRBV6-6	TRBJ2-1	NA	TGTGCCAGCAGACTAGCTGGAAATGAGCAGTTCTTC	CASRLAGNEQFF
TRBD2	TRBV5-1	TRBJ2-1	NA	TGCGCCAGCGACGACGGGAGGAACAATGAGCAGTTCTTC	CASDDGRNNEQFF
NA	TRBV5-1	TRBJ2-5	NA	TGCGCCAGCAGCTTGGCCGGGGGGCCGGGGGAGACCCAGTACTTC	CASSLAGGPGETQYF
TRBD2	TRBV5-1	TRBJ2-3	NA	TGCGCCAGCAGCTGGGCCCTCGCGGGGGGGAACACGCAGTATTTT	CASSWALAGGNTQYF
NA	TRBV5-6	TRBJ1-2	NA	TGTGCCAGCAGCTTGGACAGATCCTATGGCTACACCTTC	CASSLDRSYGYTF
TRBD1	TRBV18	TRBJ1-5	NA	TGTGCCAGCTCCGACAGGGAAGATCAGCCCCAGCATTTT	CASSDREDQPQHF
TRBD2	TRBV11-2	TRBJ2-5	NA	TGTGCCAGCAGCTCCCCGACTAGCGGGGTGAGAGAGACCCAGTACTTC	CASSSPTSGVRETQYF
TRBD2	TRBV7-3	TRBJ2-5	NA	TGTGCCAGCAGCTTAACCGCCGGCGCGGGGGGGCGGGAGACCCAGTACTTC	CASSLTAGAGGRETQYF
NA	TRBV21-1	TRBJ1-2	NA	TGTGCCAGCACCGCTTTACAGGGTCATGGCTACACCTTC	CASTALQGHGYTF
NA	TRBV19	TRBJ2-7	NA	TGTGCCAGTAGTACCCGGGAGGAGCAGTACTTC	CASSTREEQYF
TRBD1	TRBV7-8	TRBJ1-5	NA	TGTGCCAGCAGCTTACTAGACAGGGGGAGAAATCAGCCCCAGCATTTT	CASSLLDRGRNQPQHF
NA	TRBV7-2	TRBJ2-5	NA	TGTGCCAGCAGCCCCGCGGACAGAAAAGAGACCCAGTACTTC	CASSPADRKETQYF
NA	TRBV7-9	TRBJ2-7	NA	TGTGCCAGCAGCTCTAACAGGGAAAGCGAGCAGTACTTC	CASSSNRESEQYF
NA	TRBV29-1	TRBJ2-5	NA	TGCAGCGCAGGACACAACCAAGAGACCCAGTACTTC	CSAGHNQETQYF
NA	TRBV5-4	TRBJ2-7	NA	TGTGCCAGCAGCCTGACAGGAGGCGAGCAGTACTTC	CASSLTGGEQYF
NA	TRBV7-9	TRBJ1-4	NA	TGTGCCAGCAGCTTAGGGAATACAGGGACGAATGAAAAACTGTTTTTT	CASSLGNTGTNEKLFF
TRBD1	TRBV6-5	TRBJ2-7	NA	TGTGCCAGCAGACGGGGACAGGCATCCTACGAGCAGTACTTC	CASRRGQASYEQYF
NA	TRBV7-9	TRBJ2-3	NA	TGTGCCAGCAGCGGAGAGGGTAGCACAGATACGCAGTATTTT	CASSGEGSTDTQYF
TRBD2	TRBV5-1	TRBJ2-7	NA	TGCGCCAGCAGCCGGGGGGACTCCTACGAGCAGTACTTC	CASSRGDSYEQYF
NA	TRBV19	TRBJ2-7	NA	TGTGCCAGTAGTATACAGGGAGGTGGTTACGAGCAGTACTTC	CASSIQGGGYEQYF
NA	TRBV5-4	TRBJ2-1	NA	TGTGCCAGCAGCTTGGCCGGGTCGGGTGAGCAGTTCTTC	CASSLAGSGEQFF
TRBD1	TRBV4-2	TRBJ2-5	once	TGTGCCAGCAGCCCGACCCCGACAGGGGGCGGGGAGACCCAGTACTTC	CASSPTPTGGGETQYF
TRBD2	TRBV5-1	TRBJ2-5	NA	TGCGCCAGCAGCGGAACCGGGACTAGCTCGGAGACCCAGTACTTC	CASSGTGTSSETQYF
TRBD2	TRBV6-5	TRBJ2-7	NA	TGTGCCAGCAGTCGCGGGACTAGTTCATACGAGCAGTACTTC	CASSRGTSSYEQYF
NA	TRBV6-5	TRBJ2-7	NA	TGTGCCAGCAGCATACAGGGGGGGAAGTACGAGCAGTACTTC	CASSIQGGKYEQYF
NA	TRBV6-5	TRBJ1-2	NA	TGTGCCAGCAGTAATCGGCAGGGAGGTGGCTACACCTTC	CASSNRQGGGYTF
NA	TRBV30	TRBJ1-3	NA	TGTGCCTTCTCTGTCGGGTTGAGCTCTGGAAACACCATATATTTT	CAFSVGLSSGNTIYF
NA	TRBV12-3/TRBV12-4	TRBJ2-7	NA	TGTGCCAGCGCACACGGGTACGAGCAGTACTTC	CASAHGYEQYF
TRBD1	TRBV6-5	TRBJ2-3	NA	TGTGCCAGTAAGGGGGCCACAGATACGCAGTATTTT	CASKGATDTQYF
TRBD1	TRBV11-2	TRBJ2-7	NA	TGTGCCAGCAGCGTATTACAGGGGGCCCCTCCCGAGCAGTACTTC	CASSVLQGAPPEQYF
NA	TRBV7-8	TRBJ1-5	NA	TGTGCCAGCAGCTTAGATCCTTATCAGCCCCAGCATTTT	CASSLDPYQPQHF
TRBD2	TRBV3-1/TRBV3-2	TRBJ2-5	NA	TGTGCCAGCAGCCAATATTGGACTAGCGGGGGCTCTGAGGGGACCCAGTACTTC	CASSQYWTSGGSEGTQYF
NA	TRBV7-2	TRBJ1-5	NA	TGTGCCAGCAGCTTAGGGGGCCCCGGTGGTCAGCCCCAGCATTTT	CASSLGGPGGQPQHF
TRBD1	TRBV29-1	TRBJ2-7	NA	TGCAGCGTCGGACAGGGAAGCTCCTACGAGCAGTACTTC	CSVGQGSSYEQYF
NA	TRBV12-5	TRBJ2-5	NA	TGTGCTAGTGGTCCGGGAGCGGGAGAGACCCAGTACTTC	CASGPGAGETQYF
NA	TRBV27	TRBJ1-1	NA	TGTGCCAGCAGCCCACCCCGGGGGTCTGAAGCTTTCTTT	CASSPPRGSEAFF
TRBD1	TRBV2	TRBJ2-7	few	TGTGCCAGCATCTACGGGGACAGGGGGAACGAGCAGTACTTC	CASIYGDRGNEQYF
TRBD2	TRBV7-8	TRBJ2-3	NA	TGTGCCAGCAGCACAGGACTAGCGGGACGCACAGATACGCAGTATTTT	CASSTGLAGRTDTQYF
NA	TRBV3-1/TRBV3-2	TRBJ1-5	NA	TGTGCCAGCAGCCAAGATTCTGGGGGGCAGCCCCAGCATTTT	CASSQDSGGQPQHF
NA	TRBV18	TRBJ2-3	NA	TGTGCCAGCTCCTCCGATACGCAGTATTTT	CASSSDTQYF